The 4 T cell receptor beta chains below come from one sample, sequenced in a study of control samples from healthy donors and cancer patients. TCRdb's copy holds only in-frame clones and misses some; the assay was immunoSEQ multiplex PCR. This repertoire shows some 95,000 clones, almost 90% found once; its top ten account for approximately 14%. Sequencing was done on a sample of blood. Source of these receptors: a man aged 30 to 45 in good health.

The CDR3 here is CASKPGPQNYGYTF. CDR3 coding DNA: TGTGCCAGCAAACCGGGGCCACAAAACTATGGCTACACCTTC. The chain carries TRBV2 and TRBJ1-2; D may be TRBD1 (5 bases). The length of the CDR3 is 14 residues. The V and J ends lost 7 bases and 2 bases respectively, with 14 bases between them. Per germline, CDR1 SNHLY and CDR2 FYNNEI.

The rearrangement joins TRBV27 to TRBJ1-5, with 9 positions matching TRBD1. This CDR3 spans 18 amino acids. Germline-derived CDR1 and CDR2 are MNHEY and SMNVEV (reference sequence). V lost 2 bases, J lost 3 bases, and 11 bases stayed unmatched. The CDR3 here is CASSLARQGVVANQPQHF. CDR3 DNA: TGTGCCAGCAGTTTAGCAAGACAGGGGGTAGTGGCCAATCAGCCCCAGCATTTT.

The V call is TRBV19, the J call TRBJ1-5; maybe TRBD1 (5 bases). Germline CDR1 and CDR2: LNHDA and SQIVND (reference sequence). Trimming took off 6 bases at V and 9 bases at J, with 15 bases between the two ends. The CDR3 extends over 13 amino acids. DNA of the CDR3: TGTGCCAGTAGCCCCGGGGGGGTAGGGCCCCAGCATTTT. The encoded protein is CASSPGGVGPQHF.

The rearrangement joins TRBV10-2 to TRBJ1-1; 8 bases are shared with TRBD1. The CDR3 consists of 14 residues. V dropped 4 bases and J dropped 7; count of bases not matched to a gene: 8. In germline, CDR1 is WSHSY, CDR2 SAAADI. CDR3 nucleotide sequence: TGCGCCAGCAGTGGTCAGGGGGCTGGAGGTGAAGCTTTCTTT. It is translated as CASSGQGAGGEAFF.